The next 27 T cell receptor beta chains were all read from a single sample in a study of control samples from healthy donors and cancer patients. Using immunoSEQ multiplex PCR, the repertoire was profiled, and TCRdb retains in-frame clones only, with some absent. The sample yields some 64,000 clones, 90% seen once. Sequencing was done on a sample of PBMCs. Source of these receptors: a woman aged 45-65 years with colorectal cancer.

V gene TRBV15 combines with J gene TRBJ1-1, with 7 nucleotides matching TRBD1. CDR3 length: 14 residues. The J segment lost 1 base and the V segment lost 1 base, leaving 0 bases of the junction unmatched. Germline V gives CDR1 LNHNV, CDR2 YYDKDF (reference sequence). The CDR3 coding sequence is TGTGCCACCAGCAGAGGGACAGGGAACACTGAAGCTTTCTTT. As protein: CATSRGTGNTEAFF.

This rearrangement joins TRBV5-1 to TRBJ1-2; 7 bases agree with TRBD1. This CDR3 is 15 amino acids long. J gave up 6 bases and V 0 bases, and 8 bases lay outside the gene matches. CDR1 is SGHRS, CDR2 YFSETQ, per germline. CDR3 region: CASSLANRGTDGYTF. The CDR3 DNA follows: TGCGCCAGCAGCTTGGCCAACAGGGGAACGGATGGCTACACCTTC.

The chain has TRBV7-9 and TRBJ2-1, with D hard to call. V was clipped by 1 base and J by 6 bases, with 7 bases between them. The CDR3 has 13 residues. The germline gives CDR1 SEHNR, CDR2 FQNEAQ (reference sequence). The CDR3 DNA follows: TGTGCCAGCAGCTTAGGGGGAATCAATGAGCAGTTCTTC. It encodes CASSLGGINEQFF.

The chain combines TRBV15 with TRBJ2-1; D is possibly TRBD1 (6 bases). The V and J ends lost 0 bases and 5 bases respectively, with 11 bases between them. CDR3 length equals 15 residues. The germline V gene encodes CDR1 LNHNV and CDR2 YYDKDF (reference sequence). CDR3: CATSRDGRGNNEQFF. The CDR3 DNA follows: TGTGCCACCAGCAGAGATGGAAGGGGGAACAATGAGCAGTTCTTC.

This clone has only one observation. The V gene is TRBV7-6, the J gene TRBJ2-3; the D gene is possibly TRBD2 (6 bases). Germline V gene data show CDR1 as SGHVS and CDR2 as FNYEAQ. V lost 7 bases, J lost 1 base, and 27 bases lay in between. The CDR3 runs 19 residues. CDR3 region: CASILESVGMTGGTDTQYF. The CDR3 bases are TGTGCCAGCATCCTAGAATCGGTCGGGATGACGGGAGGCACAGATACGCAGTATTTT. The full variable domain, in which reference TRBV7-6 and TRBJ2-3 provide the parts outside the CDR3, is GAGVSQSPRYKVTKRGQDVALRCDPISGHVSLYWYRQALGQGPEFLTYFNYEAQQDKSGLPNDRFSAERPEGSISTLTIQRTEQRDSAMYRCASILESVGMTGGTDTQYFGPGTRLTVL.

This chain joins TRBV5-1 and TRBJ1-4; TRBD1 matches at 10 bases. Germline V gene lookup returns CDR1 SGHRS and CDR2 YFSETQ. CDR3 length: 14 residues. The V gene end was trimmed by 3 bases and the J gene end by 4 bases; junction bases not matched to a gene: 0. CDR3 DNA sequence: TGCGCCAGCAGCTGGACAGGGGGTAATGAAAAACTGTTTTTT. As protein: CASSWTGGNEKLFF.

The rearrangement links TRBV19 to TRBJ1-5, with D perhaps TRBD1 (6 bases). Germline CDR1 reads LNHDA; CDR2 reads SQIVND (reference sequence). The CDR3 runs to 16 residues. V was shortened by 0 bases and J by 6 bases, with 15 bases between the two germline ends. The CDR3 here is CASSIDRQGSIQPQHF. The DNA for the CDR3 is TGTGCCAGTAGTATAGATCGTCAGGGGTCTATTCAGCCCCAGCATTTT.

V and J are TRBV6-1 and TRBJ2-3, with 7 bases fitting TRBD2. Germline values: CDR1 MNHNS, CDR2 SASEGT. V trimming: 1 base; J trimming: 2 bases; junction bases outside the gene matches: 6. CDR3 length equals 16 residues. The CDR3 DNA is TGTGCCAGCAGTGAAGGGGGGGGAGGCGCCACAGATACGCAGTATTTT. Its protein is CASSEGGGGATDTQYF.

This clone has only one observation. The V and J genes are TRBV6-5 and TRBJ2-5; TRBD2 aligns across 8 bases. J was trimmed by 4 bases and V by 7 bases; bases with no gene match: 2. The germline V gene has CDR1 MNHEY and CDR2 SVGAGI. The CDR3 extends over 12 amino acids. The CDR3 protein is CASTRGGETQYF. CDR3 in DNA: TGTGCCAGCACCCGGGGGGGAGAGACCCAGTACTTC.

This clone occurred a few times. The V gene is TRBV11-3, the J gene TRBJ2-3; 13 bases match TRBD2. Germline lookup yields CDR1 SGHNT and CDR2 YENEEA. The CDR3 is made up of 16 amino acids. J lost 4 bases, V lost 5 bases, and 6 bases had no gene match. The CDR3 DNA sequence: TGTGCCAGCAGCCCGGGGACTAGCGGGGAGTCAGATACGCAGTATTTT. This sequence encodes CASSPGTSGESDTQYF.

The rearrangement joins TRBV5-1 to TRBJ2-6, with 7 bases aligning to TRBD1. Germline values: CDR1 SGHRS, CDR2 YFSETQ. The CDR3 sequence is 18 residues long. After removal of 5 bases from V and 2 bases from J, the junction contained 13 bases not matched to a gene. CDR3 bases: TGCGCCAGCAGGCGCCAAGGGGGCGCGTCCCCTGGGGCCAACGTCCTGACTTTC. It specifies CASRRQGGASPGANVLTF.

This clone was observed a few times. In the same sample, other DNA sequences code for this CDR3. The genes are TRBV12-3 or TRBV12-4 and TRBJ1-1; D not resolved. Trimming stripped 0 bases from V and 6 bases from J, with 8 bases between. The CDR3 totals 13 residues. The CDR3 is CASSLALRAEAFF. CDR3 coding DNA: TGTGCCAGCAGTTTAGCGCTAAGGGCTGAAGCTTTCTTT.

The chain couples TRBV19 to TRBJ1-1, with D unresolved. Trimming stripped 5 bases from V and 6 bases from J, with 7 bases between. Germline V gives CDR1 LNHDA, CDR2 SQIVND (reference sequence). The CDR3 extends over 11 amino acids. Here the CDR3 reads CASSSRAEAFF. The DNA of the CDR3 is TGTGCCAGTAGTTCAAGGGCTGAAGCTTTCTTT.

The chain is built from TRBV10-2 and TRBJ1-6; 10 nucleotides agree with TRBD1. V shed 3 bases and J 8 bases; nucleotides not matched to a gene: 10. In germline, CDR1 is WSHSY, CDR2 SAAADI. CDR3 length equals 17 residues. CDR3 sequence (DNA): TGCGCCAGCAGTGACAGCGAGACAGGGGGCGGGGATTCACCCCTCCACTTT. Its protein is CASSDSETGGGDSPLHF.

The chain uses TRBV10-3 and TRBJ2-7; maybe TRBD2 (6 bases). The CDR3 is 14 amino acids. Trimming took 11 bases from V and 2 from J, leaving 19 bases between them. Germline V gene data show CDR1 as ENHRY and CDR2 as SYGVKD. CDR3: CASKTGGVTYEQYF. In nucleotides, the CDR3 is TGTGCCTCCAAAACCGGCGGGGTTACCTACGAGCAGTACTTC.

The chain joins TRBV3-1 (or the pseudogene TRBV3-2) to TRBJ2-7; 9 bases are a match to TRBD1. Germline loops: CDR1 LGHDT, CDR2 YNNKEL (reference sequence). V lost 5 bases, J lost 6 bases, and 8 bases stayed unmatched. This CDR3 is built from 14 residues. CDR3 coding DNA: TGTGCCAGCAGCAACCGGGACAGGGTAAGCGAGCAGTACTTC. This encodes CASSNRDRVSEQYF.

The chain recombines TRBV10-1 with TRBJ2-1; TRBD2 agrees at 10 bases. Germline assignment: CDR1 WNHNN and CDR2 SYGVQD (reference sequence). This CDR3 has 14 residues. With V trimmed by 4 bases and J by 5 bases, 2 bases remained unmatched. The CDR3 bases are TGCGCCAGCAGTGCTAGCGGGAGTCACAATGAGCAGTTCTTC. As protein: CASSASGSHNEQFF.

The CDR3 reads CASSRNVGSNQETQYF. The CDR3 DNA follows: TGTGCCAGCAGCCGGAATGTGGGTAGTAACCAAGAGACCCAGTACTTC. The chain uses TRBV3-1 (or the pseudogene TRBV3-2) and TRBJ2-5, with no clear D. Germline CDR1 is LGHDT and CDR2 is YNNKEL (reference sequence). CDR3 length: 16 amino acids. V lost 4 bases, J lost 0 bases, and 15 bases lay in between.

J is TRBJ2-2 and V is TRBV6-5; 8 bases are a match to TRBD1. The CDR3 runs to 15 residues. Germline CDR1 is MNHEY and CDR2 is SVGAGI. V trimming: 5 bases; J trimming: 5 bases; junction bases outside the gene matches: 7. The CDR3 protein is CASSRQGSRTGELFF. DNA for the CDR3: TGTGCCAGCAGTCGACAGGGGAGTCGAACCGGGGAGCTGTTTTTT.

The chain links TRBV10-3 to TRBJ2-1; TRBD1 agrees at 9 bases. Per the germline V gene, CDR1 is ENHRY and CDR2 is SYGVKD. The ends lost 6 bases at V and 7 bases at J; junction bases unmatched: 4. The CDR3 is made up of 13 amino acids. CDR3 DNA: TGTGCCATCAGCGGGGACAGGGAAAATGAGCAGTTCTTC. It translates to CAISGDRENEQFF.

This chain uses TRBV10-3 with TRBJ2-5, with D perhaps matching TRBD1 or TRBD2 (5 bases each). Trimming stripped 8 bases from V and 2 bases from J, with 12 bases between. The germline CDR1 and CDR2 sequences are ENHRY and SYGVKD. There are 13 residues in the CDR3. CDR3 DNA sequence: TGTGCCATCCGACGGGGCGCACAAGAGACCCAGTACTTC. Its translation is CAIRRGAQETQYF.

This CDR3 reads CASSQGFTEAFF. The CDR3, as DNA: TGTGCCAGCAGCCAGGGGTTCACTGAAGCTTTCTTT. The chain carries TRBV3-1 (or the pseudogene TRBV3-2) and TRBJ1-1, with D hard to call. The CDR3 consists of 12 residues. Germline CDR1 is LGHDT and CDR2 is YNNKEL (reference sequence). V lost 3 bases and J 4 bases, leaving 6 bases between the germline ends.

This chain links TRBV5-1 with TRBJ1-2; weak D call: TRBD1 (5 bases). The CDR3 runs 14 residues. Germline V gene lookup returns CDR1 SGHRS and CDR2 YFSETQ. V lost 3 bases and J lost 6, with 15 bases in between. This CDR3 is CASSSGGDENGYTF. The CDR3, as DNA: TGCGCCAGCAGCTCGGGAGGGGATGAAAATGGCTACACCTTC.

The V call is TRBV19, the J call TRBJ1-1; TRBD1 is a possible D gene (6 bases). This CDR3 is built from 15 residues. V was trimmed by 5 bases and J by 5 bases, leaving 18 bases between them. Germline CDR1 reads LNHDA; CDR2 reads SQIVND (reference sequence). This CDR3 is CASSSLGAGVTEAFF. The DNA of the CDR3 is TGTGCCAGTAGTTCTCTGGGGGCGGGTGTAACTGAAGCTTTCTTT.

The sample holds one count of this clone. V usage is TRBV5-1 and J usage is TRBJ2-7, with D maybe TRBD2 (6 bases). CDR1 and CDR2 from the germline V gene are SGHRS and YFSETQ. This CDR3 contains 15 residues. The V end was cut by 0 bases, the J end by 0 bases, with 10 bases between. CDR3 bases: TGCGCCAGCAGCTTGGAGGGACTGTACTCCTACGAGCAGTACTTC. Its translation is CASSLEGLYSYEQYF. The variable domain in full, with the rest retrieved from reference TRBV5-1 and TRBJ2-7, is KAGVTQTPRYLIKTRGQQVTLSCSPISGHRSVSWYQQTPGQGLQFLFEYFSETQRNKGNFPGRFSGRQFSNSRSEMNVSTLELGDSALYLCASSLEGLYSYEQYFGPGTRLTVT.

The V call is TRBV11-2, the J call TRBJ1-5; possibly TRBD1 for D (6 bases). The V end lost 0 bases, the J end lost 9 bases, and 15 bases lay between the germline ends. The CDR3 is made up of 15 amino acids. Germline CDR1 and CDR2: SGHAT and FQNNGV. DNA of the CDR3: TGTGCCAGCAGCTTAGACCAGGGGCACTTTGGGCCCCAGCATTTT. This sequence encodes CASSLDQGHFGPQHF. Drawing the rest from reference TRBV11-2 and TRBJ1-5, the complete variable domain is EAGVAQSPRYKIIEKRQSVAFWCNPISGHATLYWYQQILGQGPKLLIQFQNNGVVDDSQLPKDRFSAERLKGVDSTLKIQPAKLEDSAVYLCASSLDQGHFGPQHFGDGTRLSIL.

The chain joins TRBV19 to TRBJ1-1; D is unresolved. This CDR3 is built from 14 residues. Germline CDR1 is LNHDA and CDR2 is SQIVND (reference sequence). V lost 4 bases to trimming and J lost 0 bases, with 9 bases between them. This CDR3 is CASSKTGMNTEAFF. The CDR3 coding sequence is TGTGCCAGTAGTAAGACGGGAATGAACACTGAAGCTTTCTTT.